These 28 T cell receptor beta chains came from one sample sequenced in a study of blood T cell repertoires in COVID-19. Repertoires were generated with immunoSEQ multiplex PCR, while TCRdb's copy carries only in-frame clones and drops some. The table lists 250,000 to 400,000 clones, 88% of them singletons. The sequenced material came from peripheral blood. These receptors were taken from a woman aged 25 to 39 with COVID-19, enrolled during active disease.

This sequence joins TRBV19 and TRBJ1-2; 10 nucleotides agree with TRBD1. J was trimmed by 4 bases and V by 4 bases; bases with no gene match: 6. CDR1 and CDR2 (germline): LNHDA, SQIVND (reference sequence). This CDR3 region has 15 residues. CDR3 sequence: CASSTSTGGLYGYTF. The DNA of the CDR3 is TGTGCCAGTAGTACATCGACAGGGGGCCTCTATGGCTACACCTTC. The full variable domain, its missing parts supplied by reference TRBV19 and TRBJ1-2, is DGGITQSPKYLFRKEGQNVTLSCEQNLNHDAMYWYRQDPGQGLRLIYYSQIVNDFQKGDIAEGYSVSREKKESFPLTVTSAQKNPTAFYLCASSTSTGGLYGYTFGSGTRLTVV.

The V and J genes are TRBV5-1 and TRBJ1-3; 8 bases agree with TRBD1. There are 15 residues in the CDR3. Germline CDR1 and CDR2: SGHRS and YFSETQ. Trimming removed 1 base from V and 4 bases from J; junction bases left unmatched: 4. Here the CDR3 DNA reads TGCGCCAGCAGCTTGTCGACAGGGGTCGGAAACACCATATATTTT. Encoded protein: CASSLSTGVGNTIYF. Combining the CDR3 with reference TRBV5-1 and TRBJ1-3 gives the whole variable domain KAGVTQTPRYLIKTRGQQVTLSCSPISGHRSVSWYQQTPGQGLQFLFEYFSETQRNKGNFPGRFSGRQFSNSRSEMNVSTLELGDSALYLCASSLSTGVGNTIYFGEGSWLTVV.

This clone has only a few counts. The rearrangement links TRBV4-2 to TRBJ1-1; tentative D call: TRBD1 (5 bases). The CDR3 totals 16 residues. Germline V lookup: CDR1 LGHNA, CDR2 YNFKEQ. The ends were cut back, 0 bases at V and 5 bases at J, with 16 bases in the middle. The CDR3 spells CASSQDLGGGTTEAFF. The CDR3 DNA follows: TGTGCCAGCAGCCAAGACTTGGGTGGTGGGACTACTGAAGCTTTCTTT.

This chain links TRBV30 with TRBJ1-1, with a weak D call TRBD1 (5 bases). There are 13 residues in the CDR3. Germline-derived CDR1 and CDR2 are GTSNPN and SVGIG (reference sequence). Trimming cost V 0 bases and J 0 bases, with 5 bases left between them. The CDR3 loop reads CAWSVRVNTEAFF. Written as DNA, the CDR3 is TGTGCCTGGAGTGTCAGGGTGAACACTGAAGCTTTCTTT.

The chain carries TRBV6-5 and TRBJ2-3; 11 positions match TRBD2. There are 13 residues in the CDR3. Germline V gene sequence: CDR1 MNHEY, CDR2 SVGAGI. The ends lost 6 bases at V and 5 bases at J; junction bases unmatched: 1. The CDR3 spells CASSTSGGDTQYF. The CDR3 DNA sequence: TGTGCCAGCAGCACTAGCGGGGGAGATACGCAGTATTTT.

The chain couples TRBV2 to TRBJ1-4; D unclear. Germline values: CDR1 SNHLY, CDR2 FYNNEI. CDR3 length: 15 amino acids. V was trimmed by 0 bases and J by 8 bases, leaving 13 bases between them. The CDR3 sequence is CASSEALGGGEKLFF. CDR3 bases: TGTGCCAGCAGTGAAGCGCTGGGAGGAGGGGAAAAACTGTTTTTT.

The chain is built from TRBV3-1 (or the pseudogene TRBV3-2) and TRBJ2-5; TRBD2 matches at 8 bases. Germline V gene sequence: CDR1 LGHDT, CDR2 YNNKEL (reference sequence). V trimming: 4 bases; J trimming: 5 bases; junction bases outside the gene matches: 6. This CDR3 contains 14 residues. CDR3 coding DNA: TGTGCCAGCAGCCGGGTCGGGGGGGCGGAGACCCAGTACTTC. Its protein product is CASSRVGGAETQYF.

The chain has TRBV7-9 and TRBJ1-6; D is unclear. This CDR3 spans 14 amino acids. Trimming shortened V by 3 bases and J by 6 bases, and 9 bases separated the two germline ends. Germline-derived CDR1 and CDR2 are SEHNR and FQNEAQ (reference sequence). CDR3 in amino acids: CASSFELFNSPLHF. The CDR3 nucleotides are TGTGCCAGCAGCTTCGAGCTTTTTAATTCACCCCTCCACTTT.

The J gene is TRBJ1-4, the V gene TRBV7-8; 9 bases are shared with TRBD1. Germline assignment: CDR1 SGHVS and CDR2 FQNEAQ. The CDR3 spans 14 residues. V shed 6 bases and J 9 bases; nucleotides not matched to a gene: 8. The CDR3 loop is CASSTEGTGKKLFF. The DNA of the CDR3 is TGTGCCAGCAGTACCGAGGGGACAGGGAAAAAACTGTTTTTT.

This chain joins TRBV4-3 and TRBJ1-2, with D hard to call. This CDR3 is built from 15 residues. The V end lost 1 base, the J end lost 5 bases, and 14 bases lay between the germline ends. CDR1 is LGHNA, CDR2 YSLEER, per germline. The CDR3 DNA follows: TGCGCCAGCAGCCAAGCGGGTACGGCCATTTATGGCTACACCTTC. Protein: CASSQAGTAIYGYTF.

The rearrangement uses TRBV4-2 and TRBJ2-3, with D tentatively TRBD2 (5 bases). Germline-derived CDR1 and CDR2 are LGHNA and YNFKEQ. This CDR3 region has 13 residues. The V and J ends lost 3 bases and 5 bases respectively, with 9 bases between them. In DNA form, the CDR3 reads TGTGCCAGCAGCCAGGCGGACTTAGATACGCAGTATTTT. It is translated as CASSQADLDTQYF.

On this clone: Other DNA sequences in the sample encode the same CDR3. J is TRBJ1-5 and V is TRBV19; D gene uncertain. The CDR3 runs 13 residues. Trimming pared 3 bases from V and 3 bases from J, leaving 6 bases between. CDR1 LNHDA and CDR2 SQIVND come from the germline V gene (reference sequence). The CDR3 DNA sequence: TGTGCCAGTAGTATCCAGTCCAATCAGCCCCAGCATTTT. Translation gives CASSIQSNQPQHF.

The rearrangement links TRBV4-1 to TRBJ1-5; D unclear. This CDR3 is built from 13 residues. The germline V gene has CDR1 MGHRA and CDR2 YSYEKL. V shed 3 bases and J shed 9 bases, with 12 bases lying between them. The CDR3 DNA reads TGCGCCAGCAGCCAGGCGGTTGAATGGCCCCAGCATTTT. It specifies CASSQAVEWPQHF.

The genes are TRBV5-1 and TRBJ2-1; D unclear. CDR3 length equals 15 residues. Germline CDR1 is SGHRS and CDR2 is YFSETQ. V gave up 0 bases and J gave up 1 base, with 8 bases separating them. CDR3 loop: CASSLGHLSYNEQFF. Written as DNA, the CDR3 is TGCGCCAGCAGCTTGGGACACCTATCCTACAATGAGCAGTTCTTC.

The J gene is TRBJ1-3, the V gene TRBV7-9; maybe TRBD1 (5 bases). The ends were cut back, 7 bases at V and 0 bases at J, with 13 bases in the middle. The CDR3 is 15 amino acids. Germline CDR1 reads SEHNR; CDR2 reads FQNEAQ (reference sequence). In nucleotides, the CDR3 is TGTGCCAGCAATGTGGGCGACAGCTCTGGAAACACCATATATTTT. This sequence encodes CASNVGDSSGNTIYF.

The CDR3 here is CASSSGWGGPQHF. In nucleotides, the CDR3 is TGTGCCAGCAGCTCAGGATGGGGGGGGCCCCAGCATTTT. This rearrangement joins TRBV5-4 to TRBJ1-5; D may be TRBD1 (5 bases). CDR3 size: 13 residues. Trimming removed 3 bases at V and 9 bases at J, with 13 bases between. Germline CDR1 reads SGHNT; CDR2 reads YYREEE (reference sequence). Full variable domain (rest looked up from reference TRBV5-4 and TRBJ1-5): ETGVTQSPTHLIKTRGQQVTLRCSSQSGHNTVSWYQQALGQGPQFIFQYYREEENGRGNFPPRFSGLQFPNYSSELNVNALELDDSALYLCASSSGWGGPQHFGDGTRLSIL.

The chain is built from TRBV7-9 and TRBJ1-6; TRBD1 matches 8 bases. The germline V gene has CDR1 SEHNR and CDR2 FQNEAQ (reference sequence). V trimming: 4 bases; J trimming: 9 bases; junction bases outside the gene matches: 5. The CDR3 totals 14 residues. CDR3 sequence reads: CASSSGQGGSPLHF. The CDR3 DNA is TGTGCCAGCAGCTCCGGACAGGGTGGTTCACCCCTCCACTTT.

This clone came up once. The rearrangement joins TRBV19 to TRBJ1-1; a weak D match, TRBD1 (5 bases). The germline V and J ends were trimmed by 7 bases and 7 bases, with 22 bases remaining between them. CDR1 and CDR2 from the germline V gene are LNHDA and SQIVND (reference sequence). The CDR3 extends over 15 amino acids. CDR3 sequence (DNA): TGTGCCAGTACCGACCGGGGGAGAAGACGGGTTGAAGCTTTCTTT. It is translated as CASTDRGRRRVEAFF.

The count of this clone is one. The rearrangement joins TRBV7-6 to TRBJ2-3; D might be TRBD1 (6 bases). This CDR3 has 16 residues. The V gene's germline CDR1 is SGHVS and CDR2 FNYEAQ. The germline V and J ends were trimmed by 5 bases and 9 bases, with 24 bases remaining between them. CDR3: CASSQTPTQRDITQYF. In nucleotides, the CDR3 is TGTGCCAGCAGCCAGACACCGACCCAAAGGGACATCACGCAGTATTTT.

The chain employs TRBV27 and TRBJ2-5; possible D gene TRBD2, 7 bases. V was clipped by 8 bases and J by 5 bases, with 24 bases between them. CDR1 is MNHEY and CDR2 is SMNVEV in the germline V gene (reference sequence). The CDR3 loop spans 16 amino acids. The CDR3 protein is CASQSAAGASRETQYF. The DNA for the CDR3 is TGTGCCAGCCAATCGGCGGCGGGGGCCTCGCGGGAGACCCAGTACTTC.

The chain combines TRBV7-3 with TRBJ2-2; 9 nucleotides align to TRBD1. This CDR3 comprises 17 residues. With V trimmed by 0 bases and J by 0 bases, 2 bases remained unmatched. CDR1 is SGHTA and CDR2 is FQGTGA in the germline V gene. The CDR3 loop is CASSLTRTGANTGELFF. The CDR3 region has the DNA TGTGCCAGCAGCTTAACTAGGACAGGGGCGAACACCGGGGAGCTGTTTTTT.

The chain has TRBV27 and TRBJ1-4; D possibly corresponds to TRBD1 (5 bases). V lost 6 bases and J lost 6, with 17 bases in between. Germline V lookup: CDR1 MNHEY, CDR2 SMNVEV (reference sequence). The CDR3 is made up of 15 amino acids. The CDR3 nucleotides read TGTGCCAGCAGACGAATCGGGGGGGTGGATGAAAAACTGTTTTTT. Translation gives CASRRIGGVDEKLFF.

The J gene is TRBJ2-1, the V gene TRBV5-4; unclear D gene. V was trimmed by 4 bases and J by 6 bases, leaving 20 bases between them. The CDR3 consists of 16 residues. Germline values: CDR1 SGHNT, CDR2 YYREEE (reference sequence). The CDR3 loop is CASSLPPPFLGNEQFF. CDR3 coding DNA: TGTGCCAGCAGCCTCCCCCCTCCGTTCCTAGGCAATGAGCAGTTCTTC.

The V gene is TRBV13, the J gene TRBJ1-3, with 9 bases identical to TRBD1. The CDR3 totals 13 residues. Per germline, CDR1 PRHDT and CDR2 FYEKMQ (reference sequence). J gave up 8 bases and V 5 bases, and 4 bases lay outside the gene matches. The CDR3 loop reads CASSPRTGDTIYF. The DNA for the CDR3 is TGTGCCAGCAGCCCACGGACAGGGGACACCATATATTTT.

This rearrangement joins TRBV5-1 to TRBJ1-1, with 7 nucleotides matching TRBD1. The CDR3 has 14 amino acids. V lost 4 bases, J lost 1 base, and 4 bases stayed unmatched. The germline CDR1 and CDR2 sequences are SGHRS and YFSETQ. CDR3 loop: CASSRDSENTEAFF. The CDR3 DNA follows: TGCGCCAGCAGCCGGGACAGCGAGAACACTGAAGCTTTCTTT.

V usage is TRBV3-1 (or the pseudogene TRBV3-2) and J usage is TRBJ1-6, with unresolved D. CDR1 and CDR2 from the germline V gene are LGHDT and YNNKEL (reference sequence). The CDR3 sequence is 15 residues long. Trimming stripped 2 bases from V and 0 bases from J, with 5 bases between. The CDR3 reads CASSQIGSYNSPLHF. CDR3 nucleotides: TGTGCCAGCAGCCAAATCGGCTCCTATAATTCACCCCTCCACTTT.

The CDR3 DNA follows: TGCGCCAGCAGCTTGGAGGGACAGGGTTGGAATGAGCAGTTCTTC. Translated: CASSLEGQGWNEQFF. The V gene is TRBV5-1, the J gene TRBJ2-1, with 9 nucleotides matching TRBD1. The V gene end was trimmed by 0 bases and the J gene end by 7 bases; junction bases not matched to a gene: 5. The CDR3 runs to 15 residues. CDR1 is SGHRS, CDR2 YFSETQ, per germline.

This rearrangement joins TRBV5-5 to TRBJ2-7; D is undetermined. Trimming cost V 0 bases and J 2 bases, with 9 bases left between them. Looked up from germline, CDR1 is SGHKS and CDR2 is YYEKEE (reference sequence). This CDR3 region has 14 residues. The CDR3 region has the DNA TGTGCCAGCAGCTTGGGACTCCTCCCCTACGAGCAGTACGTC. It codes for CASSLGLLPYEQYV.